This T cell receptor (beta chain) derives from a study of blood T cell repertoires in COVID-19. The wider study: Some COVID-19 samples were acute and others convalescent; all came from the United States, Italy and Spain.

Trimming took 0 bases from V and 6 from J, leaving 13 bases between them. The CDR3 extends over 15 amino acids. Germline V gene sequence: CDR1 SGHKS, CDR2 YYEKEE (reference sequence). The Seattle patients joined while their infection was active and were tracked longitudinally afterward. In the study's own analysis: How many nucleated cells were present was estimated from reference gene primer amplification. Only in-frame clones appear in the TCRdb table, and some are missing; sequencing was by immunoSEQ multiplex PCR. That table gives V, J and clone size, and the DNA gave D and trimming. The sample yields approximately 120,000 clones, approximately 74% seen once.

This TCR was recovered from an elderly man with COVID-19, enrolled during active disease. The specimen was peripheral blood. The chain employs TRBV5-5 and TRBJ1-5; D perhaps matches TRBD1 (5 bases). CDR3 sequence (DNA): TGTGCCAGCAGCTTGGTTCTCGGTGGGGCTCAGCCCCAGCATTTT. Amino acids: CASSLVLGGAQPQHF.